A single T cell receptor (beta chain) is shown here with its context. The antigen this receptor binds is unknown. Base qualities are not recorded, but no much larger clone differs from it by a single base. Per the germline V gene, LGHNA is the CDR1 and YNFKEQ is the CDR2. The CDR3 contains 15 residues, cysteine and phenylalanine counted. Only the CDR3 region is kept as DNA, spanning 45 bases read in frame from base 1. V is pruned by 4 bases and J by 3 bases, leaving 3 bases of the junction without a gene match. Synthetic TCR analog templates were spiked into each PCR so that absolute template abundance could be estimated from read counts. The immunoSEQ assay used bias-controlled V and J gene primers to amplify TCRbeta CDR3 regions from genomic DNA. Sequencing of rearranged TCRbeta segments was performed at approximately 20X coverage. Per the original workflow: Sequencing errors were corrected by clustering and CDR3s were annotated against IMGT to assign V, D and J genes. Out-of-frame and stop-codon sequences were excluded, and only productive TCRbeta rearrangements were used in downstream analyses. To compute clonality, Shannon entropy was normalized by the log of the number of unique productive sequences and then subtracted from one. Fisher's exact test with Benjamini-Hochberg correction, using a cutoff of adjusted p below 0.01, was how clones that differed between time points or between blood and tumor were identified. TCRdb carries this immuneACCESS record with in-frame sequences only. Its versions omit some clonotypes, under half of them owing to an unresolved V gene in the studies checked, with the rest unexplained. The DNA was the basis for D and trimming; V, J and clone size are from that table. Recorded for this sample are about 74,000 clones; 85% to 90% of them occurred a single time. The leading ten clones occupy approximately 4.5% of the sample.

Taken with the paper, the label for time point translates to: pretreatment peripheral blood. A cohort of 25 to 30 patients with locally advanced or metastatic urothelial carcinoma, treated at Memorial Sloan Kettering on a trial protocol, was included. Peripheral blood mononuclear cells were collected pretreatment and during treatment, with between 1 and 8 total time points per patient. The Qiagen DNeasy Blood extraction kit was used to purify genomic DNA from total PBMCs and from tumor samples. PBMCs were collected pretreatment and during treatment and were isolated and stored as previously described. This record belongs to a study of PD-L1 blockade in urothelial cancer (dated by TCRdb to 2015 to 2018). A note on the overall study: All patients started therapy around 2014 and received atezolizumab 1,200 mg intravenously every 3 weeks. Twenty-five of 29 patients were identified as males with urothelial cancer of bladder origin, and a prior smoking history was reported by 18 of 29 patients. An ECOG performance status of 0 or 1 was recorded for the patients, and 0 to 3 prior chemotherapy regimens had been received by the patients. Blood samples were analyzed 3 weeks after the start of treatment (second dose) and 6 weeks after the start of treatment. Blood samples yielded a median of around 150,000 T cells and tens of thousands of unique TCRs, with median clonality roughly 0.085. The study, an exploratory multi-omic analysis, examined somatic, immune and clinical correlates of response to PD-L1 blockade with atezolizumab in urothelial cancer. Pretreatment tumor samples and matched peripheral blood, collected serially before and after atezolizumab treatment, underwent TCR sequencing. Durable clinical benefit meant progression-free survival longer than 6 months, and TCR features were also tested against progression-free and overall survival. In the same patients who had TCR sequencing, pretreatment tumors also underwent whole exome sequencing and RNA sequencing. Durable clinical benefit was achieved by nine patients but not by the remaining 20. Some 30 patients had pretreatment blood TCR-seq, roughly 25 had at least one posttreatment blood collection, and roughly 25 had tumor TCR-seq. Results and caveats for the whole study, not just this receptor: Among patients with durable benefit, tumor-associated TCR clones showed greater expansion in peripheral blood 3 weeks after treatment started (n of about 20, p = 0.022). A pretreatment peripheral blood TCR clonality below the median was linked to improved progression-free and overall survival. Because the sample size was small (n = 29) and many of the analyses were exploratory, the results are meant to be hypothesis-generating.

The input for sequencing was PBMCs, taken around atezolizumab (anti-PD-L1) treatment. The sequence is built from TRBV4-2 and TRBJ2-7, with TRBD2 identical over 13 junction bases. The receptor's source is a man between 70 and 80 years old with urothelial cancer. The CDR3 sequence is CASSPRTSGSYEQYF. In nucleotide form, the sequence is TGTGCCAGCAGCCCACGGACTAGCGGGAGCTACGAGCAGTACTTC.